The rows below give T cell receptor beta chains drawn from one sample of a study of blood T cell repertoires in COVID-19. Assay: immunoSEQ multiplex PCR; the TCRdb copy retains only in-frame clones and omits some. Among about 170,000 clones, approximately 90% were seen once, and the ten largest hold 7%. The specimen was peripheral blood. The receptors were sampled from an elderly woman in a cohort sampled during active or convalescent COVID-19. Both conserved end residues are part of each CDR3. The order of the fields is clone size, V gene, D gene, J gene, CDR3 DNA, CDR3 protein. The D gene is left open where the match is weak. Rows give clone size only sometimes, using once, few, many, or a class for an expanded clone.

size: .; V: TRBV7-2; D: .; J: TRBJ1-4; DNA: TGTGCCAGCACACGGGGGGGCTCTGAAAAACTGTTTTTT; CDR3: CASTRGGSEKLFF
size: .; V: TRBV28; D: .; J: TRBJ1-1; DNA: .; CDR3: CASSFGAGRRTEAFF
size: .; V: TRBV2; D: .; J: TRBJ2-5; DNA: TGTGCCAGCAGAAGTCGGACAAGCGAAGAGACCCAGTACTTC; CDR3: CASRSRTSEETQYF
size: .; V: TRBV6-2/TRBV6-3; D: TRBD2; J: TRBJ2-1; DNA: TGTGCCAGCAGTACCCGGGGGGGGAGCTCCTACAATGAGCAGTTCTTC; CDR3: CASSTRGGSSYNEQFF
size: .; V: TRBV7-2; D: TRBD2; J: TRBJ2-5; DNA: TGTGCCAGCAGATCAGGGGCTAGCGGGGCCCAAGAGACCCAGTACTTC; CDR3: CASRSGASGAQETQYF
size: few; V: TRBV5-1; D: TRBD1; J: TRBJ2-5; DNA: TGCGCCAGCAGCCTTTCGGACAGGGGCCCAGAGACCCAGTACTTC; CDR3: CASSLSDRGPETQYF
size: .; V: TRBV3-1/TRBV3-2; D: TRBD2; J: TRBJ2-2; DNA: TGTGCCAGCAGCCACTTGCCCCGGGGGGGTCGTACCGGGGAGCTGTTTTTT; CDR3: CASSHLPRGGRTGELFF
size: .; V: TRBV19; D: .; J: TRBJ1-1; DNA: TGTGCCAGTAGTATCCCGAGCAGGGGCACTGAAGCTTTCTTT; CDR3: CASSIPSRGTEAFF
size: .; V: TRBV7-8; D: TRBD1; J: TRBJ1-2; DNA: TGTGCCAGCAGCTTAGGGGGACAGGGGAACTATGGCTACACCTTC; CDR3: CASSLGGQGNYGYTF
size: .; V: TRBV29-1; D: .; J: TRBJ1-2; DNA: TGCAGCGTTGGTTTAAATCCTGGCTACACCTTC; CDR3: CSVGLNPGYTF
size: .; V: TRBV24-1; D: TRBD2; J: TRBJ2-3; DNA: TGTGCCACCAGTGGGGCGGGGGGATTCACAGATACGCAGTATTTT; CDR3: CATSGAGGFTDTQYF
size: .; V: TRBV18; D: .; J: TRBJ1-2; DNA: TGTGCCAGCTCACCACCCCCCGGGATCGGTAGTGGCTACACCTTC; CDR3: CASSPPPGIGSGYTF
size: .; V: TRBV27; D: TRBD1; J: TRBJ2-3; DNA: TGTGCCAGCAGTTTATCGCGGACAGGGGGAACAGATACGCAGTATTTT; CDR3: CASSLSRTGGTDTQYF
size: .; V: TRBV6-2/TRBV6-3; D: TRBD2; J: TRBJ2-7; DNA: TGTGCCAGCAGTTACTCCGGGACTAGCGGGGGGCTACCGTCCTACGAGCAGTACTTC; CDR3: CASSYSGTSGGLPSYEQYF
size: .; V: TRBV5-1; D: .; J: TRBJ1-5; DNA: TGCGCCAGCAGCTTGGACAGCGCGGGGGGTCAGCCCCAGCATTTT; CDR3: CASSLDSAGGQPQHF
size: .; V: TRBV19; D: TRBD1; J: TRBJ2-7; DNA: TGTGCCATAGGGACAGGGCACGGCGACGAGCAGTACTTC; CDR3: CAIGTGHGDEQYF
size: .; V: TRBV19; D: TRBD2; J: TRBJ2-2; DNA: TGTGCCACCAGACAGGGACTAGCGGGGGGCACCGGGGAGCTGTTTTTT; CDR3: CATRQGLAGGTGELFF
size: .; V: TRBV28; D: TRBD1; J: TRBJ1-2; DNA: TGTGCCAGCAGTGCAGGGGGATTTCAGCAGATTAACTATGGCTACACCTTC; CDR3: CASSAGGFQQINYGYTF
size: .; V: TRBV5-1; D: TRBD1; J: TRBJ2-1; DNA: TGCGCCAGCAGAGGGGGCCCCCGGGGCTCCTACAATGAGCAGTTCTTC; CDR3: CASRGGPRGSYNEQFF
size: .; V: TRBV3-1/TRBV3-2; D: .; J: TRBJ1-2; DNA: TGTGCCAGCAGCCATGGCAGGTACTATGGCTACACCTTC; CDR3: CASSHGRYYGYTF
size: .; V: TRBV3-1/TRBV3-2; D: .; J: TRBJ1-1; DNA: TGTGCCAGCAGCCAACCCGGTGGCGGAGAAGCTTTCTTT; CDR3: CASSQPGGGEAFF
size: .; V: TRBV12-3/TRBV12-4; D: .; J: TRBJ2-2; DNA: TGTGCCAGCAGTTTGACAGGCACCGGGGAGCTGTTTTTT; CDR3: CASSLTGTGELFF
size: .; V: TRBV5-1; D: TRBD1; J: TRBJ1-6; DNA: TGCGCCAGCAGCGAGGGACAGGCCCTAACCTATAATTCACCCCTCCACTTT; CDR3: CASSEGQALTYNSPLHF
size: .; V: TRBV19; D: .; J: TRBJ2-1; DNA: TGTGCCAGTAGTAGGCAGGCCGACAATGAGCAGTTCTTC; CDR3: CASSRQADNEQFF
size: .; V: TRBV27; D: .; J: TRBJ1-1; DNA: TGTGCCAGCAGGTTAAGCGCCAGGGACACTGAAGCTTTCTTT; CDR3: CASRLSARDTEAFF
size: .; V: TRBV11-2; D: TRBD1; J: TRBJ1-4; DNA: TGTGCCAGCAGCTTTTACAGGGGGACTGAAAAACTGTTTTTT; CDR3: CASSFYRGTEKLFF
size: .; V: TRBV11-3; D: .; J: TRBJ2-5; DNA: TGTGCCAGCAGCTTACGTCGGGACCAAGAGACCCAGTACTTC; CDR3: CASSLRRDQETQYF
size: .; V: TRBV7-2; D: TRBD1; J: TRBJ1-6; DNA: TGTGCCAGCAGCTTAGATCGACAGGGGGGTTCACCCCTCCACTTT; CDR3: CASSLDRQGGSPLHF
size: .; V: TRBV5-6; D: .; J: TRBJ1-1; DNA: TGTGCCAGCAGCCCGGGACAAACTCACGGAGCTTTCTTT; CDR3: CASSPGQTHGAFF
size: .; V: TRBV5-6; D: .; J: TRBJ2-5; DNA: TGTGCCAGCAGCTTGGCCGGGCGGGGCGGAGGAGAGACCCAGTACTTC; CDR3: CASSLAGRGGGETQYF
size: few; V: TRBV24-1; D: .; J: TRBJ1-2; DNA: TGTGCCACCAGTGATGCAGGGAATAGGGGCTATGGCTACACCTTC; CDR3: CATSDAGNRGYGYTF